This T cell receptor beta chain was captured in a study of tumor-infiltrating lymphocytes in primary liver carcinoma. Findings and caveats of the study: For tumor-adjacent and tumor-blood pairs, overlap was less than that seen for tumor region pairs.

Starting from 400 to 500 ng of total RNA, TCR beta cDNA was produced with a primer in the constant region. Libraries covering TCR beta were generated through three nested multiplex PCR rounds (using a slightly modified ARM-PCR). Use of TRBV1-TRBV30 forward primers with a C-beta reverse primer characterized the first two PCR rounds, which lasted about 10 cycles each. TCRdb used MiXCR to reprocess the multiplex PCR reads, holding one entry per CDR3 protein. The data hold about 97,000 distinct CDR3 sequences, with around two thirds observed a single time. Extraction of RNA together with DNA used about 17-31 mg of unsorted bulk tissue. CDR3 length equals 12 residues. CDR1 ENHRY and CDR2 SYGVKD come from the germline V gene. In regard to this clonotype: What it binds is unknown. Germline is not matched at one junction end, which may reflect a read error.

Specimen: liver tumor tissue from sampling region 2. The sample's subset: tumor region T2, inferior pole. The receptor was isolated from a woman aged 55-75 years with primary liver carcinoma and hepatitis B virus infection. The chain recombines TRBV10-3 with TRBJ1-1; D remains ambiguous. The CDR3 reads CAISEPEGESFF. The CDR3 nucleotides are TGTGCCATCAGTGAGCCAGAGGGTGAATCTTTCTTT.